Only a few counts were recorded for the clone carrying this TCR beta chain. Its specificity is unknown. These data come from a study of blood T cells in healthy people across ages. The CDR3 runs 13 residues. CDR1 SNHLY and CDR2 FYNNEI come from the germline V gene. For the second PCR, which ran for about 6 to 12 cycles, a sample-barcoded 5' primer and a J-beta primer mix were used. TCRdb independently ran MiXCR on the 5' RACE reads; one entry per CDR3 protein. In the table there are fewer than 1,200,000 distinct CDR3 sequences, 25% of which are singletons. Findings and caveats of the study: Per million T cells, the diversity of TCR beta decreased roughly linearly as age advanced.

The sample was also reused in another study, on T cells of mothers and their children. That study reports: A primer called M1S, used in the second PCR, added sample barcodes and 2-4 random nucleotides.

The chain carries TRBV2 and TRBJ2-5; no clear D. The J call may be incorrect, as the DNA end agrees better with TRBJ2-7. Specimen: blood. This TCR derives from a girl aged 2 to 10 in good health. The CDR3 DNA sequence: TGTGCCAGCAGTAGATCTTCGGCGTACGAGCAGTACTTC. Translation gives CASSRSSAYEQYF.